These T cell receptor beta chains were read from a single sample in a study of cytomegalovirus exposure and HLA in healthy donors. Method: immunoSEQ multiplex PCR; TCRdb's copy keeps in-frame clones and lacks some. The table records roughly 150,000 clones, approximately 80% of them present only once. The sample was PBMCs. These receptors all stem from a man aged 25 to 40 in good health and CMV-seronegative. CDR3s include the opening cysteine and the closing phenylalanine or tryptophan. Fields, in order: clone size, D gene, V gene, J gene, CDR3 protein, CDR3 DNA. D genes are given only for firm matches. The size field is filled for only some rows; it gives once, few, many or a size class.

.	TRBD1	TRBV29-1	TRBJ1-1	CSARKGTGGTEAFF	TGCAGCGCCCGGAAGGGGACAGGGGGGACTGAAGCTTTCTTT
.	.	TRBV6-4	TRBJ1-4	CTPGPTATRGEKLFF	TGTACACCTGGGCCGACAGCTACCAGGGGCGAAAAACTGTTTTTT
.	.	TRBV28	TRBJ2-7	CASRPSGGTYEQYF	TGTGCCAGCAGACCATCCGGGGGAACCTACGAGCAGTACTTC
.	TRBD1	TRBV6-5	TRBJ1-3	CASSTGQAGNTIYF	TGTGCCAGCAGTACCGGACAGGCTGGAAACACCATATATTTT
.	.	TRBV28	TRBJ1-5	CASSLKRPPQHF	TGTGCCAGCAGTTTAAAGAGGCCACCCCAGCATTTT
.	.	TRBV9	TRBJ2-2	CASMTPNTGELFF	TGTGCCAGCATGACTCCGAACACCGGGGAGCTGTTTTTT
few	TRBD1	TRBV5-6	TRBJ1-2	CASSLRPGQGYGYTF	TGTGCCAGCAGCTTACGACCGGGACAGGGCTATGGCTACACCTTC
once	.	TRBV29-1	TRBJ2-3	CSVGWGDLTDTQYF	TGCAGCGTTGGGTGGGGGGACCTCACAGATACGCAGTATTTT
.	.	TRBV2	TRBJ2-2	CASSEQGELFF	TGTGCCAGCAGTGAGCAGGGGGAGCTGTTTTTT
.	TRBD2	TRBV7-2	TRBJ2-5	CASSSHTGGPGEQYF	TGTGCCAGCAGCTCCCATACGGGAGGGCCTGGAGAGCAGTACTTC
.	TRBD2	TRBV27	TRBJ2-7	CASSSRTSGSNEQYF	TGTGCCAGCAGTTCGAGGACTAGCGGGAGTAACGAGCAGTACTTC
.	.	TRBV28	TRBJ2-7	CASSLWAGSYEQYF	TGTGCCAGCAGTTTGTGGGCAGGCTCCTACGAGCAGTACTTC
.	.	TRBV7-8	TRBJ1-5	CASSLGMGAGQPQHF	TGTGCCAGCAGCTTAGGAATGGGGGCCGGGCAGCCCCAGCATTTT
.	TRBD1	TRBV19	TRBJ1-1	CASMEGQGAKSAFF	TGTGCCAGTATGGAGGGGCAGGGGGCTAAGTCGGCTTTCTTT
once	.	TRBV18	TRBJ2-1	CASSSRSKQFF	TGTGCCAGCTCATCGAGGAGTAAGCAGTTCTTC
.	TRBD2	TRBV23-1	TRBJ2-7	CASSQIWGLAGGPQPERAYEQYF	TGCGCCAGCAGTCAAATATGGGGACTAGCGGGAGGACCTCAACCCGAGCGCGCCTACGAGCAGTACTTC
.	.	TRBV29-1	TRBJ2-1	CSVAFLGYNEQFF	TGCAGCGTTGCCTTCCTCGGCTACAATGAGCAGTTCTTC